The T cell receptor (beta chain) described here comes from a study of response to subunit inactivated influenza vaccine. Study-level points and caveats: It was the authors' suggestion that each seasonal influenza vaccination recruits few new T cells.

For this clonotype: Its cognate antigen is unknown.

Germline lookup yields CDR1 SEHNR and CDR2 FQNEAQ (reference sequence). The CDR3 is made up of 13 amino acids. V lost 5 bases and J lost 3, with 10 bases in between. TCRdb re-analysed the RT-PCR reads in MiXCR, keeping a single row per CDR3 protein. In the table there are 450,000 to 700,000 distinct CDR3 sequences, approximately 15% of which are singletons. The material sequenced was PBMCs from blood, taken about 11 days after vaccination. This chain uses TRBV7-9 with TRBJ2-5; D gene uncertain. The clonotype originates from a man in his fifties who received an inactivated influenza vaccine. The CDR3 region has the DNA TGTGCCAGCAGCCGTTTAACTGAAGAGACCCAGTACTTC. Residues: CASSRLTEETQYF.